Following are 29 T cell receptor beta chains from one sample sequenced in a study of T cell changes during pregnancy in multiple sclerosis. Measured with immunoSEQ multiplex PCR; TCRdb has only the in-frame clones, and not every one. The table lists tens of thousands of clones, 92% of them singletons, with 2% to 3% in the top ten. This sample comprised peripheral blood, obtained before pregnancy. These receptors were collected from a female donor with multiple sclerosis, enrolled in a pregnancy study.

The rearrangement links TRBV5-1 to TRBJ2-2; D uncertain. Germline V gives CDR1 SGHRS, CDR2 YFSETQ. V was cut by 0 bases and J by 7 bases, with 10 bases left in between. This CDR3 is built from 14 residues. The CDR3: CASSLEARGGELFF. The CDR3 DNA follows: TGCGCCAGCAGCTTGGAAGCCCGAGGCGGGGAGCTGTTTTTT.

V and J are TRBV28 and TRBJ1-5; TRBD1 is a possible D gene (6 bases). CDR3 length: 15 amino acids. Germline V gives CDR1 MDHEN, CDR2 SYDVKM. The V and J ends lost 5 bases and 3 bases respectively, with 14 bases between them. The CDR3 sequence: CASSTPRDNNQPQHF. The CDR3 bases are TGTGCCAGCAGTACCCCCCGGGACAACAATCAGCCCCAGCATTTT.

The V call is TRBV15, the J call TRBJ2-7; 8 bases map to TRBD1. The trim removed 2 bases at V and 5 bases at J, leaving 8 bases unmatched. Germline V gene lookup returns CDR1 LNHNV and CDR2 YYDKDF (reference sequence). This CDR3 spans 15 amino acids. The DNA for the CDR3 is TGTGCCACCAGCAGATTCGGGACAGGCGGGCACGAGCAGTACTTC. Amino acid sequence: CATSRFGTGGHEQYF.

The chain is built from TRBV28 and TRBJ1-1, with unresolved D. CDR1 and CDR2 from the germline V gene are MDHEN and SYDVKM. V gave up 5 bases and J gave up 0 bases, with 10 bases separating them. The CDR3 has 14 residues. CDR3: CASSLPPVNTEAFF. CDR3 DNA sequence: TGTGCCAGCAGTCTTCCCCCTGTGAACACTGAAGCTTTCTTT.

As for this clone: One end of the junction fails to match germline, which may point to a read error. The CDR3 loop reads CASGDRGWNTEAFF. The CDR3 coding sequence is TGTGCCAGCGGTGACAGGGGGTGGAACACTGAAGCTTTCTTT. The rearrangement uses TRBV2 and TRBJ1-1, with 9 bases fitting TRBD1. Germline V lookup: CDR1 SNHLY, CDR2 FYNNEI. CDR3 length: 14 amino acids.

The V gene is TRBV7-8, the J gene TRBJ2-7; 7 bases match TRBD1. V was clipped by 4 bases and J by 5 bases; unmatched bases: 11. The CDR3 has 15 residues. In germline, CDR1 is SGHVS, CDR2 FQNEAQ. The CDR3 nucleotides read TGTGCCAGCAGCTCGCGGACAGGCGGATGGGACGAGCAGTACTTC. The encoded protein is CASSSRTGGWDEQYF.

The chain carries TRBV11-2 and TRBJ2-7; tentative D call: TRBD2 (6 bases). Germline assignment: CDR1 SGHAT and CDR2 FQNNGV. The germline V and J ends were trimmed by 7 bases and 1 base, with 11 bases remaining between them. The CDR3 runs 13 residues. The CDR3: CASNMGLSYEQYF. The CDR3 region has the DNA TGTGCCAGCAATATGGGACTTTCCTACGAGCAGTACTTC.

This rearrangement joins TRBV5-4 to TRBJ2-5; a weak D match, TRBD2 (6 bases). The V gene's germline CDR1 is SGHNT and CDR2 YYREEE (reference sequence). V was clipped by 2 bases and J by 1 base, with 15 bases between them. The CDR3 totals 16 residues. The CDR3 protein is CASSFRGGGPQETQYF. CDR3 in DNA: TGTGCCAGCAGCTTTAGGGGAGGCGGACCCCAAGAGACCCAGTACTTC.

CDR3 DNA sequence: TGTGCCAGCAGTTCCGGGTCCTACGCTGAAGCTTTCTTT. Protein sequence: CASSSGSYAEAFF. This sequence joins TRBV28 and TRBJ1-1, with D unresolved. Per germline, CDR1 MDHEN and CDR2 SYDVKM. The CDR3 covers 13 residues. Trimming left V 4 bases short and J 6 bases short, with 12 bases between.

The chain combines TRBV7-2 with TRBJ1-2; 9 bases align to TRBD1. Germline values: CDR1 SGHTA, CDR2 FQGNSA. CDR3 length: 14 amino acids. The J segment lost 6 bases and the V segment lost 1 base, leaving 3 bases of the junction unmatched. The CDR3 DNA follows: TGTGCCAGCAGCTTAGGGGACAGGGCGCATGGCTACACCTTC. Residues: CASSLGDRAHGYTF.

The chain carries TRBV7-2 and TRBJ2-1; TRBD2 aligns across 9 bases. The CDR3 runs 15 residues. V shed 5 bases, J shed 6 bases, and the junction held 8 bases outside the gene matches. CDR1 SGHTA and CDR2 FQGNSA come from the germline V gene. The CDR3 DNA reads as TGTGCCAGCAGCCCCGGGACTAGCTTTGGCAATGAGCAGTTCTTC. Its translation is CASSPGTSFGNEQFF.

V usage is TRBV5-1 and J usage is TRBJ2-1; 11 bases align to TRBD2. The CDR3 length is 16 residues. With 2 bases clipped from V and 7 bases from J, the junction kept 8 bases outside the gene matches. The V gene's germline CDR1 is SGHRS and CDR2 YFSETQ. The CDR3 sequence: CASSLMKGLAGNEQFF. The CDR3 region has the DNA TGCGCCAGCAGCTTAATGAAAGGACTAGCGGGTAATGAGCAGTTCTTC. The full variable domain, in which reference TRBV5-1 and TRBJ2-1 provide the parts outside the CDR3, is KAGVTQTPRYLIKTRGQQVTLSCSPISGHRSVSWYQQTPGQGLQFLFEYFSETQRNKGNFPGRFSGRQFSNSRSEMNVSTLELGDSALYLCASSLMKGLAGNEQFFGPGTRLTVL.

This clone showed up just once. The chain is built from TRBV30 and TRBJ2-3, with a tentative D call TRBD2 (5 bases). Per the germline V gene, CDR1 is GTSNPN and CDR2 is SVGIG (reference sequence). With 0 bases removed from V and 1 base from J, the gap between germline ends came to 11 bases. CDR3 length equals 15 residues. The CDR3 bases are TGTGCCTGGAGTGTAGCGGTGCCTCGCACAGATACGCAGTATTTT. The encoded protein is CAWSVAVPRTDTQYF.

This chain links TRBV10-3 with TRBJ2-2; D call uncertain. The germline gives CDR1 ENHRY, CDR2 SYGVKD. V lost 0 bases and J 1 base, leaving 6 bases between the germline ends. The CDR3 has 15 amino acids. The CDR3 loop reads CAISESGWNTGELFF. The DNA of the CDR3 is TGTGCCATCAGTGAGTCCGGGTGGAACACCGGGGAGCTGTTTTTT.

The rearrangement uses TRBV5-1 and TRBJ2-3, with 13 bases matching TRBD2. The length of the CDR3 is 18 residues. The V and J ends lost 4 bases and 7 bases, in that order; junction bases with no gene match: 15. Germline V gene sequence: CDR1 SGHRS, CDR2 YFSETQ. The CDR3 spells CASSVQLAGGPAGHTQYF. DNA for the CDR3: TGCGCCAGCAGCGTCCAACTAGCGGGAGGGCCGGCGGGCCATACGCAGTATTTT.

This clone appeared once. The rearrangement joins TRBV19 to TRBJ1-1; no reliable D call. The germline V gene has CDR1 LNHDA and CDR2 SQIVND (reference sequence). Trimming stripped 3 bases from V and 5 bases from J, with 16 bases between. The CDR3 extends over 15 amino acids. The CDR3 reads CASSISPNQDTEAFF. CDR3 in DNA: TGTGCCAGTAGTATCTCCCCGAATCAGGATACTGAAGCTTTCTTT.

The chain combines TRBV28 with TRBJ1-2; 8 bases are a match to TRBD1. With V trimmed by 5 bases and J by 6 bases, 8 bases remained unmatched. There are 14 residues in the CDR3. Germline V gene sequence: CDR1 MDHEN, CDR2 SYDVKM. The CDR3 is CASSAPNRGDGYTF. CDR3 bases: TGTGCCAGCAGTGCCCCCAACAGGGGGGATGGCTACACCTTC.

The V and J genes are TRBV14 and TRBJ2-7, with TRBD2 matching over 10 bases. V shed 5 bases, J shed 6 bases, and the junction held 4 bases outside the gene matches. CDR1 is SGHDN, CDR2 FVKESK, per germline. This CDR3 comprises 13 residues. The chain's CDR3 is CASSSAGGSEQYF. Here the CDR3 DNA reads TGTGCCAGCAGCTCAGCGGGAGGGTCCGAGCAGTACTTC.

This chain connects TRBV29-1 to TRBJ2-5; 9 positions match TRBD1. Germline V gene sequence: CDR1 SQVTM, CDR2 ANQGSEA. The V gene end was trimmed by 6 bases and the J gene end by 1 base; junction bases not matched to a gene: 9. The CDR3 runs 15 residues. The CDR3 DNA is TGCAGCGTAGTCCGGGACAGGGATAGCCAAGAGACCCAGTACTTC. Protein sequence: CSVVRDRDSQETQYF.

The CDR3 spells CASSLWGTSGREETQYF. CDR3 DNA sequence: TGTGCCAGCAGTTTATGGGGGACTAGCGGGAGGGAAGAGACCCAGTACTTC. The chain is built from TRBV28 and TRBJ2-5; 16 nucleotides align to TRBD2. V lost 0 bases, J lost 3 bases, and 1 base stayed unmatched. The CDR3 is 17 amino acids. CDR1 and CDR2 from the germline V gene are MDHEN and SYDVKM.

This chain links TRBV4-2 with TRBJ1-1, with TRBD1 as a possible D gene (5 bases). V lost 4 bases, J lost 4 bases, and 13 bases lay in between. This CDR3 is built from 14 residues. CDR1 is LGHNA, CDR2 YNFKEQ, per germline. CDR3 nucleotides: TGTGCCAGCAGCCCCCAGGACGGGGGCACTGAAGCTTTCTTT. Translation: CASSPQDGGTEAFF.

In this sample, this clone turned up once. The CDR3 nucleotides read TGTGCCATCAGTGCGAGACATCAGAACACTGAAGCTTTCTTT. This translates into CAISARHQNTEAFF. The rearrangement uses TRBV10-3 and TRBJ1-1, with no clear D. The CDR3 consists of 14 residues. Germline CDR1 and CDR2: ENHRY and SYGVKD. The V end was cut by 4 bases, the J end by 1 base, with 10 bases between.

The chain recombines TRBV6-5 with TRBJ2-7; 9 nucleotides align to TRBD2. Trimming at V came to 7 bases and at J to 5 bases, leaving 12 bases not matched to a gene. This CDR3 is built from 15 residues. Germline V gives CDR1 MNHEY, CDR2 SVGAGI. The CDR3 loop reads CASNNNGLAINEQYF. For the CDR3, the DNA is TGTGCCAGCAATAACAACGGACTAGCGATCAACGAGCAGTACTTC.

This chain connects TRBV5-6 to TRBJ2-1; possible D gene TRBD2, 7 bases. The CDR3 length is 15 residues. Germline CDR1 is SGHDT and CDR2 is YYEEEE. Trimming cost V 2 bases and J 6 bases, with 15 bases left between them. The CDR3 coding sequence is TGTGCCAGCAGCTTTACAGGGTCGGGGGGCAATGAGCAGTTCTTC. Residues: CASSFTGSGGNEQFF.

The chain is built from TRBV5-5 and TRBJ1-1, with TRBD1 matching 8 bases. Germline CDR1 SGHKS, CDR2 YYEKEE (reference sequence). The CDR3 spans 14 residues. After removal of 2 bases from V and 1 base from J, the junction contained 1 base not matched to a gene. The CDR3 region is CASSFGQGNTEAFF. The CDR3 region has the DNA TGTGCCAGCAGCTTTGGACAGGGGAACACTGAAGCTTTCTTT.

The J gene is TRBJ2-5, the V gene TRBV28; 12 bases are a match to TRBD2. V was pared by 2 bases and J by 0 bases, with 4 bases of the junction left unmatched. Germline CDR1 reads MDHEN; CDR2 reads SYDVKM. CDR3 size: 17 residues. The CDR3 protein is CASSLTGLAGYQETQYF. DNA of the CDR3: TGTGCCAGCAGTTTAACGGGACTAGCGGGCTACCAAGAGACCCAGTACTTC. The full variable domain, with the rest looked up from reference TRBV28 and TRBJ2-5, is DVKVTQSSRYLVKRTGEKVFLECVQDMDHENMFWYRQDPGLGLRLIYFSYDVKMKEKGDIPEGYSVSREKKERFSLILESASTNQTSMYLCASSLTGLAGYQETQYFGPGTRLLVL.

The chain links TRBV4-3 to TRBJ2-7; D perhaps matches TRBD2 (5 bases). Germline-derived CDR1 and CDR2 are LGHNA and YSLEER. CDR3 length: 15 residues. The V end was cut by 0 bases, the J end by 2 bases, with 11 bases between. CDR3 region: CASSQEGLPTYEQYF. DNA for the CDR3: TGCGCCAGCAGCCAAGAAGGACTGCCGACCTACGAGCAGTACTTC.

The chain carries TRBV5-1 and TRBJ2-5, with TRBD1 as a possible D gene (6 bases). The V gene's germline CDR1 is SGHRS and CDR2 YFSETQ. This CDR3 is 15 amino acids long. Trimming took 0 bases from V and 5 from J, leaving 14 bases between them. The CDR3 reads CASSLVQGLVETQYF. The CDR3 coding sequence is TGCGCCAGCAGCTTGGTTCAGGGGCTCGTGGAGACCCAGTACTTC.

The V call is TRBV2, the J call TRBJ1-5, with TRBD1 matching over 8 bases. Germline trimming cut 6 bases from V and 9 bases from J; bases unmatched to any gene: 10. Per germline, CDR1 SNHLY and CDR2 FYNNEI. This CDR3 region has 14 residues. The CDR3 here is CASRGQVGPGPQHF. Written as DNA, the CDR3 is TGTGCCAGCAGGGGACAGGTGGGACCCGGGCCCCAGCATTTT.